This T cell receptor (beta chain) originates from a study of response to subunit inactivated influenza vaccine. One entry per CDR3 protein, called by TCRdb with MiXCR from the RT-PCR reads. The repertoire holds 860,000 or so distinct CDR3 sequences, 21% seen once, with more than 8.5% in the top ten. The junction had 7 bases not matched to a gene; V was cut back by 2 bases and J by 2 bases. Germline CDR1 and CDR2: DFQATT and SNEGSKA (reference sequence). This CDR3 spans 15 amino acids. The sample was PBMCs from blood, taken about 5 days after vaccination. This chain links TRBV20-1 with TRBJ2-3; 7 nucleotides align to TRBD2. The sequence was obtained from a man in his fifties who received an inactivated influenza vaccine. CDR3 amino acids: CSARSPAGSTDTQYF. In DNA, the CDR3 is TGCAGTGCTAGATCCCCAGCGGGATCCACAGATACGCAGTATTTT.